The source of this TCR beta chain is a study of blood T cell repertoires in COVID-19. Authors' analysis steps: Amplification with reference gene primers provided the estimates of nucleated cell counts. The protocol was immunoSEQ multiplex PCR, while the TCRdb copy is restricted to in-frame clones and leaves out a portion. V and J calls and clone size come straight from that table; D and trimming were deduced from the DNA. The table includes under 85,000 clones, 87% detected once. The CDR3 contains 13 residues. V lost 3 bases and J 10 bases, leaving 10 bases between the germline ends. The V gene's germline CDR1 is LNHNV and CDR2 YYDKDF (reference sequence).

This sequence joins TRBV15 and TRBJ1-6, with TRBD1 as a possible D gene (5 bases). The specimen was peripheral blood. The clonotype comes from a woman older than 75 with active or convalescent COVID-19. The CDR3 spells CATSSGGVSPLHF. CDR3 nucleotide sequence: TGTGCCACCAGCAGTGGAGGGGTATCACCCCTCCACTTT.